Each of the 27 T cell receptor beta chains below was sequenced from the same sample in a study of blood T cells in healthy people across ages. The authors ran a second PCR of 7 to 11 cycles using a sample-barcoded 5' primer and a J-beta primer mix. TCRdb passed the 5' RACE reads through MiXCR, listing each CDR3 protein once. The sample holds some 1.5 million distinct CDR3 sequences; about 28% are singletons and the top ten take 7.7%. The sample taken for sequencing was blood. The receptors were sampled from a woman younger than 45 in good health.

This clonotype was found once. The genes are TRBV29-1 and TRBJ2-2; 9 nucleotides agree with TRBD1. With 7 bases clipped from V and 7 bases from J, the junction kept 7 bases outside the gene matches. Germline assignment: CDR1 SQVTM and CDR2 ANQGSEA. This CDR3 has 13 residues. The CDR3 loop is CSAKQGASGELFF. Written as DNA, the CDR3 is TGCAGCGCAAAACAGGGGGCCAGCGGGGAGCTGTTTTTT.

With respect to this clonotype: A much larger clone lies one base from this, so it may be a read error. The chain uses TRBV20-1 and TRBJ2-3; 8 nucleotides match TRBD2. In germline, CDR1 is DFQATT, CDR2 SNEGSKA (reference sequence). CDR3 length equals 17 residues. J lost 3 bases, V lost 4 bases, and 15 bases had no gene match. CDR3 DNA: TGCAGTGCTACCCGACCGGGACTAGTGGGGGCGACAGATACGCAGTATTTT. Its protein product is CSATRPGLVGATDTQYF.

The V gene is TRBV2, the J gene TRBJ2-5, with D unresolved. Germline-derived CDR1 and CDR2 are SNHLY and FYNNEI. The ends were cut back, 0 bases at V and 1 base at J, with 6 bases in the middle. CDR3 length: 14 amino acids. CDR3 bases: TGTGCCAGCAGTGAAGCGACCCCCCAAGAGACCCAGTACTTC. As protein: CASSEATPQETQYF. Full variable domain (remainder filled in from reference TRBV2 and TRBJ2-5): EPEVTQTPSHQVTQMGQEVILRCVPISNHLYFYWYRQILGQKVEFLVSFYNNEISEKSEIFDDQFSVERPDGSNFTLKIRSTKLEDSAMYFCASSEATPQETQYFGPGTRLLVL.

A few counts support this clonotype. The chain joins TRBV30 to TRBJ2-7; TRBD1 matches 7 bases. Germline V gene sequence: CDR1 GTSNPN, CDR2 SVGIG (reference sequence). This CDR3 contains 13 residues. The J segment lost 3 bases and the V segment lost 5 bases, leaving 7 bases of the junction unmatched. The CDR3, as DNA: TGTGCCTGGGACACCGGGACAGACTACGAGCAGTACTTC. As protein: CAWDTGTDYEQYF.

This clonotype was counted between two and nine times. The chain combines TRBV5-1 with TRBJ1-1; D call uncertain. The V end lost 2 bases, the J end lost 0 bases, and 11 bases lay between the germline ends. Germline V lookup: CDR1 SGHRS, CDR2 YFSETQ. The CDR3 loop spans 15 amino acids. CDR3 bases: TGCGCCAGCAGCTTACAGTTAGGGATGAACACTGAAGCTTTCTTT. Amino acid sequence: CASSLQLGMNTEAFF.

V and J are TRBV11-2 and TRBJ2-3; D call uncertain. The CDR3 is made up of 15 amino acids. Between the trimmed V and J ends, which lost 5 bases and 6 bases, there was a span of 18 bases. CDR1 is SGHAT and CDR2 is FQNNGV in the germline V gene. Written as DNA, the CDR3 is TGTGCCAGCAGCCGGGCTCTGGCTAGTGGGGATACGCAGTATTTT. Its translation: CASSRALASGDTQYF.

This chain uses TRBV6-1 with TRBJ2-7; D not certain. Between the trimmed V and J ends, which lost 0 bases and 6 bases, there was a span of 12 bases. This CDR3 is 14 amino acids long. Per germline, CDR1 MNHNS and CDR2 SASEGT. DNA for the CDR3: TGTGCCAGCAGTGAAGCAGCAGGTCGGAGCGAGCAGTACTTC. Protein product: CASSEAAGRSEQYF.

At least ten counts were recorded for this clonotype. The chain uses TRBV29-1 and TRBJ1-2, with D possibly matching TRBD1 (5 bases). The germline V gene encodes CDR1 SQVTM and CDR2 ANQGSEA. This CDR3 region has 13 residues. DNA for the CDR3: TGCACTACCGGGGCGGAAGCTAACTATGGCTACACCTTC. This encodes CTTGAEANYGYTF.

The CDR3 region has the DNA TGTGCTAGTGGTTTGGTAGTGAGGACCCCCGTAGTCCACAATGAGCAGTTCTTC. Translation: CASGLVVRTPVVHNEQFF. The rearrangement uses TRBV12-5 and TRBJ2-1; no firm D call. Germline assignment: CDR1 LGHNT and CDR2 FRNRAP. Deletions cut 0 bases from V and 5 bases from J, with 20 bases between. The CDR3 length is 18 residues. Drawing the rest from reference TRBV12-5 and TRBJ2-1, the complete variable domain is DARVTQTPRHKVTEMGQEVTMRCQPILGHNTVFWYRQTMMQGLELLAYFRNRAPLDDSGMPKDRFSAEMPDATLATLKIQPSEPRDSAVYFCASGLVVRTPVVHNEQFFGPGTRLTVL.

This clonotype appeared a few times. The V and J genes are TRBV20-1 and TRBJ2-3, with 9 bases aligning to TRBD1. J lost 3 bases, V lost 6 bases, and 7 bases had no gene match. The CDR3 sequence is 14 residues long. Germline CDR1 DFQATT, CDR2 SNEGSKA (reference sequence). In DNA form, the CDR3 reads TGCAGTGCCACCGACAGGGGGGGAACAGATACGCAGTATTTT. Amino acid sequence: CSATDRGGTDTQYF.

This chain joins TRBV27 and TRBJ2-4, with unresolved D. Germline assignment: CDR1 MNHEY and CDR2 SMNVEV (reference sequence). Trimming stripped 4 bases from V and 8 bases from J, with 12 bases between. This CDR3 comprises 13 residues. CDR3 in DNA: TGTGCCAGCAGTTCCTACGGCCTAGACATTCAGTACTTC. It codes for CASSSYGLDIQYF.

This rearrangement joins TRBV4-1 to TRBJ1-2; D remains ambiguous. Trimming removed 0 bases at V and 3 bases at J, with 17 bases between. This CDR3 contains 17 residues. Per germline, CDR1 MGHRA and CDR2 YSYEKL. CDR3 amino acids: CASSQERSFRVDYGYTF. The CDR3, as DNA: TGCGCCAGCAGCCAAGAGCGGAGTTTTAGGGTCGACTATGGCTACACCTTC.

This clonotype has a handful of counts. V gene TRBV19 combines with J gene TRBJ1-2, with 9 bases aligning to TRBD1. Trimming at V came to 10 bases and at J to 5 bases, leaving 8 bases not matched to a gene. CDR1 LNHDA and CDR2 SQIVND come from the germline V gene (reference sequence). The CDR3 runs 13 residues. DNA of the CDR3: TGTGCCACCCACACAGGGGGCGGATATGGCTACACCTTC. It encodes CATHTGGGYGYTF.

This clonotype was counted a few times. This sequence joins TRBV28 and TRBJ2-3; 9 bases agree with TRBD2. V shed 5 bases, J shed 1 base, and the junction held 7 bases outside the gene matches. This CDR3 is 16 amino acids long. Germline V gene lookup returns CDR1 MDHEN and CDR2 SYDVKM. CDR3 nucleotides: TGTGCCAGCAGTCCGGGGCGGGGGGGCGGCACAGATACGCAGTATTTT. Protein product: CASSPGRGGGTDTQYF.

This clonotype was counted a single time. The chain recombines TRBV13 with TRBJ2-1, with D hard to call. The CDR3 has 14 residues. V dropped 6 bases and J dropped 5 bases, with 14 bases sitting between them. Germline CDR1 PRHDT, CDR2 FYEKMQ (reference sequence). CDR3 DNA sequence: TGTGCCAGCAGGCTAAGGGCTGCTCACAATGAGCAGTTCTTC. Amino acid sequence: CASRLRAAHNEQFF.

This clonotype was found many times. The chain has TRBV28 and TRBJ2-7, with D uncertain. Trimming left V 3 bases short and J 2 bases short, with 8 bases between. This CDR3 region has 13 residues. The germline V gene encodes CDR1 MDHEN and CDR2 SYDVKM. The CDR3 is CASSFGRAYEQYF. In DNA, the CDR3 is TGTGCCAGCAGTTTCGGCCGAGCCTACGAGCAGTACTTC.

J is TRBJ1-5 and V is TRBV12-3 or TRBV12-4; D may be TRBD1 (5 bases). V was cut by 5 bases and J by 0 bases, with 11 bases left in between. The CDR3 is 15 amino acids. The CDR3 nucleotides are TGTGCCAGCAGTGAACAGGACAATAGCAATCAGCCCCAGCATTTT. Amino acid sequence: CASSEQDNSNQPQHF.

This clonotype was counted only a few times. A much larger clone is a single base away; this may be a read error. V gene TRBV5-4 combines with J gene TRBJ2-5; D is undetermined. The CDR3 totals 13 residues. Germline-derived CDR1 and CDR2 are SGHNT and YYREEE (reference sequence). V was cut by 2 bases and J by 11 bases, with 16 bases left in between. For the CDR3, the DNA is TGTGCCAGCAGCTTAGGGCCCTACAATGAGCAGTACTTC. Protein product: CASSLGPYNEQYF.

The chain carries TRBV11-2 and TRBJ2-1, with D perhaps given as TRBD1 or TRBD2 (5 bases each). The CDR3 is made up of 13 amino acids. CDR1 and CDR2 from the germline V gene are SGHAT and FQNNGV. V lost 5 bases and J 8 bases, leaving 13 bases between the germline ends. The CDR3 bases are TGTGCCAGCAGCCGGTCAGGGCGGGATGAGCAGTTCTTC. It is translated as CASSRSGRDEQFF.

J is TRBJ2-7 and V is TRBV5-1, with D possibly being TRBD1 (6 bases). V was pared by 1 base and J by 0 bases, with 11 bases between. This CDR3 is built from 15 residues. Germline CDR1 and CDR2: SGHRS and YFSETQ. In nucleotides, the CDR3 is TGCGCCAGCAGCTTGACAGGGTCCCCCTCCTACGAGCAGTACTTC. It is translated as CASSLTGSPSYEQYF.

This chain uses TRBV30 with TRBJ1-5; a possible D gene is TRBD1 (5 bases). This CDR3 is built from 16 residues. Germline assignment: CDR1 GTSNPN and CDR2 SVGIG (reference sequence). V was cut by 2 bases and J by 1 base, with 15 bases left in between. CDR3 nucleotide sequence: TGTGCCTGGAGTTGGGGAGGGGATCTCAGCAATCAGCCCCAGCATTTT. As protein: CAWSWGGDLSNQPQHF. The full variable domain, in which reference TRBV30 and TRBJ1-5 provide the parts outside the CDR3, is SQTIHQWPATLVQPVGSPLSLECTVEGTSNPNLYWYRQAAGRGLQLLFYSVGIGQISSEVPQNLSASRPQDRQFILSSKKLLLSDSGFYLCAWSWGGDLSNQPQHFGDGTRLSIL.

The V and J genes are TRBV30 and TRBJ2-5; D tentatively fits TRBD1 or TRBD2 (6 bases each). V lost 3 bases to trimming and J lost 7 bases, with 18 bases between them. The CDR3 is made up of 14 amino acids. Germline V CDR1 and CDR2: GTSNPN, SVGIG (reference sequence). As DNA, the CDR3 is TGTGCCTGGAGGTCGACGGGGGCCGAGGGGACCCAGTACTTC. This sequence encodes CAWRSTGAEGTQYF.

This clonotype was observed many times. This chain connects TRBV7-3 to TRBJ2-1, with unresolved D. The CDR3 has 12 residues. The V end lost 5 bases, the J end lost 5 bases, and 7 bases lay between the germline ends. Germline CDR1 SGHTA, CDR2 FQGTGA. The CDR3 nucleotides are TGTGCCAGCAGCGAAAGGGACAATGAGCAGTTCTTC. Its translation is CASSERDNEQFF.

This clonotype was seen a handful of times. CDR3 sequence: CSVGRQNTEAFF. DNA of the CDR3: TGCAGCGTGGGGCGTCAGAACACTGAAGCTTTCTTT. The chain recombines TRBV29-1 with TRBJ1-1; possibly TRBD1 for D (5 bases). V lost 6 bases to trimming and J lost 1 base, with 9 bases between them. Germline V CDR1 and CDR2: SQVTM, ANQGSEA. The CDR3 extends over 12 amino acids.

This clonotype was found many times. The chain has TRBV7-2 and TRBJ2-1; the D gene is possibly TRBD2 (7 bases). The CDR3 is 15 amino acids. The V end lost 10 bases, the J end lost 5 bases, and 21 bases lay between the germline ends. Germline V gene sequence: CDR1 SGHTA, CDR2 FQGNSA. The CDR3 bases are TGTGCCACCACCAAAAGGGGGGGACGGGACAATGAGCAGTTCTTC. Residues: CATTKRGGRDNEQFF. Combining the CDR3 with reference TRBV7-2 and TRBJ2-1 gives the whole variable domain GAGVSQSPSNKVTEKGKDVELRCDPISGHTALYWYRQSLGQGLEFLIYFQGNSAPDKSGLPSDRFSAERTGGSVSTLTIQRTQQEDSAVYLCATTKRGGRDNEQFFGPGTRLTVL.

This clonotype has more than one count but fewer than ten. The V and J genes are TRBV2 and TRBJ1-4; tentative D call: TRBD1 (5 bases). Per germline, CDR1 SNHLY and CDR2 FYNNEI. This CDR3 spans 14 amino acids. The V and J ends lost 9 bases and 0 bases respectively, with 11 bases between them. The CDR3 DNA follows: TGTGCCAGTGTCCGGGGCTCAACTAATGAAAAACTGTTTTTT. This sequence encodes CASVRGSTNEKLFF.

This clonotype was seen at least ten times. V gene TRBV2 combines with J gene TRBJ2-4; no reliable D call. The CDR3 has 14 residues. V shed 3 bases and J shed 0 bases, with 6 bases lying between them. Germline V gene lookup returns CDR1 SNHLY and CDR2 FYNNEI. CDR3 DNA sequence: TGTGCCAGCAGTGAGGAGTTAGCCAAAAACATTCAGTACTTC. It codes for CASSEELAKNIQYF.